This TCR beta chain was sequenced in a study of blood T cell repertoires in COVID-19. At the level of the study: The United States, Italy and Spain provided the acute and convalescent COVID-19 samples. Nucleic acid was either cDNA or gDNA, and it came from T cells, B-cell-depleted T cells, or PBMCs.

Germline values: CDR1 KGHSH, CDR2 LQKENI. Trimming removed 3 bases from V and 4 bases from J, with 7 bases in between. The CDR3 extends over 12 amino acids. In the authors' methods: Estimation of nucleated cell counts was performed using reference gene primer amplification. Clones were sequenced by immunoSEQ multiplex PCR, and TCRdb holds only the in-frame ones, with some missing. That table is the source of V, J and clone size, and D and trimming were worked out from the DNA. The sample consists of about 410,000 clones, about 91% of them appearing once. Comment on this clone: This specimen includes other DNA sequences encoding the same CDR3.

This receptor was obtained from a woman between 40 and 50 years old with COVID-19, enrolled during active disease. Sequences were obtained from peripheral blood. The chain links TRBV18 to TRBJ2-7; possibly TRBD1 for D (5 bases). The CDR3 is CASSPDSYEQYF. The CDR3, as DNA: TGTGCCAGCTCACCCGACAGTTACGAGCAGTACTTC.